The entry below gives a single T cell receptor beta chain sequence along with its context. Since a much larger clone is just one base distant, this may be a read error. This sample is part of a study of T cells in Graves' hyperthyroidism and ophthalmopathy. RNA transcripts gave rise to amplified TCR beta CDR3 regions. Initially, a first-round RT-PCR of the TCR CDR3 employed the HTBI primer set. MiXCR, applied by TCRdb to the multiplex PCR reads, yields one record per CDR3 protein. Of more than 550,000 distinct CDR3 sequences listed, about 45% are singletons. The CDR3 totals 14 residues. Per germline, CDR1 SGHVS and CDR2 FNYEAQ. Trimming removed 1 base from V and 10 bases from J, with 11 bases in between.

This TCR derives from an adult man with Graves' disease, either hyperthyroidism or ophthalmopathy (not recorded which). The material sequenced was peripheral blood or thyroid tissue (not recorded which). This rearrangement joins TRBV7-6 to TRBJ1-6; D is possibly TRBD1 (5 bases). CDR3 nucleotides: TGTGCCAGCAGCTTAGGGGGACTCACCTCACCCCTCCACTTT. Protein product: CASSLGGLTSPLHF.